This T cell receptor (beta chain) derives from a study of technical replicates of blood from a handful of donors. Data came from immunoSEQ multiplex PCR; TCRdb stores just in-frame clones and leaves some out. Among more than 90,000 clones listed, over 90% were seen once. The CDR3 is made up of 14 amino acids. CDR1 and CDR2 from the germline V gene are MNHEY and SVGAGI. V dropped 6 bases and J dropped 4; count of bases not matched to a gene: 8. J is TRBJ1-2 and V is TRBV6-5; 7 nucleotides agree with TRBD1. This TCR came from a human donor in good health. The sample was T cells isolated from PBMCs. The DNA of the CDR3 is TGTGCCAGCAGAAAGCCAGGGGGTTCCTATGGCTACACCTTC. Amino acids: CASRKPGGSYGYTF.